This T cell receptor beta chain was recorded in a study of shared clonotypes between healthy human individuals. The study, taken as a whole, reports: The study found lower generation probabilities in non-shared clonotypes than in those shared by all four donors. Across a few donors, naive CD4 shared roughly 5.1%, naive CD8 under 4%, memory CD4 more than 2%, memory CD8 around 0.36%.

Method: immunoSEQ multiplex PCR; TCRdb's copy keeps in-frame clones and lacks some. The sample has some 1.4 million clones, approximately 97% seen once. In this sample, this clone turned up a few times. Its antigen remains unknown. The sample has other DNA sequences that encode this CDR3 too. The study enrolled healthy HIV-negative adults without recent acute infections or vaccinations as donors. Adults of Caucasian background living in Nashville, Tennessee made up all donors. Sequencing was performed on naive CD4+ T cells sorted from blood. The subset is: CD45RA+ positively selected. The clonotype originates from a man aged 25 to 45 in good health.

CDR3 sequence (DNA): TGTGCCAGCAGTGTCGGAGAGACCCAGTACTTC. This codes for CASSVGETQYF. The chain uses TRBV6-1 and TRBJ2-5; D uncertain. The V gene's germline CDR1 is MNHNS and CDR2 SASEGT. CDR3 length equals 11 residues. Trimming cost V 4 bases and J 4 bases, with 4 bases left between them.